The 15 T cell receptor beta chains given below trace back to one sample, sequenced in a study of read filtering for tumor transcriptome and immune sequencing. From about 400 ng of RNA, a library with molecular barcoded alpha/delta and beta/gamma adaptors was made. One entry per CDR3 protein, called by TCRdb with MiXCR from the reads. This sample has approximately 140,000 distinct CDR3 sequences, with approximately 13% found just once. The material sequenced was a population of CD138-negative cells sorted from bone marrow. Receptors originate from a donor aged 40 or older with multiple myeloma.

In its sample, this clonotype was seen once. With a much larger clone just one base away, this may be a read error. The genes are TRBV6-6 and TRBJ2-2; TRBD2 matches at 15 bases. With 10 bases clipped from V and 3 bases from J, the junction kept 9 bases outside the gene matches. This CDR3 spans 17 amino acids. Germline CDR1 and CDR2: MNHNY and SVGAGI (reference sequence). The CDR3 DNA is TGTGCCACCCTTCGGACTAGCGGGAGGGGTGACACCGGGGAGCTGTTTTTT. Amino acids: CATLRTSGRGDTGELFF.

This clonotype was detected only a few times. The chain combines TRBV19 with TRBJ2-3, with D uncertain. CDR3 length: 11 amino acids. From germline, CDR1 is LNHDA and CDR2 SQIVND (reference sequence). V was trimmed by 3 bases and J by 4 bases, leaving 2 bases between them. CDR3 nucleotides: TGTGCCAGTAGTATCGCAGATACGCAGTATTTT. Protein: CASSIADTQYF.

There are many counts of this clonotype. V gene TRBV5-5 combines with J gene TRBJ1-5; 7 bases are a match to TRBD1. V lost 4 bases, J lost 2 bases, and 3 bases stayed unmatched. Germline values: CDR1 SGHKS, CDR2 YYEKEE (reference sequence). The CDR3 is 14 amino acids. Written as DNA, the CDR3 is TGTGCCAGCAGCCGACAGGGTCGCAATCAGCCCCAGCATTTT. Protein: CASSRQGRNQPQHF.

The table lists this clonotype with many counts. V is TRBV29-1 and J is TRBJ2-6, with D possibly being TRBD2 (5 bases). V was shortened by 5 bases and J by 2 bases, with 7 bases between the two germline ends. The CDR3 is made up of 13 amino acids. Germline loops: CDR1 SQVTM, CDR2 ANQGSEA. The CDR3 DNA is TGCAGCGTTATGCGGGCTGGGGCCAACGTCCTGACTTTC. It specifies CSVMRAGANVLTF.

The count of this clonotype is one. This clone may be a read error of a much larger clone one base away. This chain links TRBV12-3 or TRBV12-4 with TRBJ1-1; D unresolved. Trimming shortened V by 5 bases and J by 10 bases, and 11 bases separated the two germline ends. This CDR3 contains 11 residues. CDR3 sequence reads: CASSPGPRAFF. As DNA, the CDR3 is TGTGCCAGCAGTCCCGGCCCGAGAGCTTTCTTT.

This clonotype was detected many times. This rearrangement joins TRBV5-1 to TRBJ2-3; 14 nucleotides line up with TRBD2. The germline V gene has CDR1 SGHRS and CDR2 YFSETQ. The V and J ends lost 3 bases and 4 bases, in that order; junction bases with no gene match: 1. The CDR3 consists of 15 residues. This CDR3 reads CASSSGLAGADTQYF. The CDR3 region has the DNA TGCGCCAGCAGCTCGGGACTAGCGGGAGCAGATACGCAGTATTTT.

In its sample, this clonotype was seen many times. The chain combines TRBV25-1 with TRBJ2-5; unclear D gene. The CDR3 is 11 amino acids. Trimming took 0 bases from V and 5 from J, leaving 1 base between them. Germline V gives CDR1 MGHDK, CDR2 SYGVNS. In DNA form, the CDR3 reads TGTGCCAGCAGTGAATACGAGACCCAGTACTTC. Amino acid sequence: CASSEYETQYF.

This clonotype was detected only a few times. V and J are TRBV15 and TRBJ2-3; D may be TRBD2 (6 bases). V lost 0 bases, J lost 2 bases, and 12 bases lay in between. The germline V gene has CDR1 LNHNV and CDR2 YYDKDF (reference sequence). The CDR3 is 16 residues long. The DNA of the CDR3 is TGTGCCACCAGCAGAGAGCGGGGAACCAACACAGATACGCAGTATTTT. Translation gives CATSRERGTNTDTQYF.

This clonotype was observed at least ten times. The rearrangement uses TRBV2 and TRBJ2-4, with TRBD2 matching over 10 bases. The germline CDR1 and CDR2 sequences are SNHLY and FYNNEI. This CDR3 is built from 15 residues. Trimming removed 10 bases from V and 4 bases from J; junction bases left unmatched: 10. The CDR3 loop reads CATNTGTSAKNIQYF. As DNA, the CDR3 is TGTGCCACAAATACCGGGACTAGCGCAAAAAACATTCAGTACTTC.

This clonotype occurred many times. The chain recombines TRBV29-1 with TRBJ1-1; D may be TRBD1 (6 bases). The CDR3 runs 11 residues. Trimming removed 4 bases from V and 5 bases from J, with 8 bases in between. Germline V gives CDR1 SQVTM, CDR2 ANQGSEA. Written as DNA, the CDR3 is TGCAGCGTTGGGACAGCTACTGAAGCTTTCTTT. Protein product: CSVGTATEAFF.

This clonotype has ten or more counts. The chain combines TRBV12-3 or TRBV12-4 with TRBJ2-2; unclear D gene. CDR3 size: 14 residues. Trimming took off 3 bases at V and 6 bases at J, with 11 bases between the two ends. Here the CDR3 DNA reads TGTGCCAGCAGTTTGGGGATAGTGGCCGGGGAGCTGTTTTTT. Translating it yields CASSLGIVAGELFF.

V and J are TRBV6-1 and TRBJ2-7; D is unresolved. The CDR3 runs 12 residues. Germline loops: CDR1 MNHNS, CDR2 SASEGT. The germline V and J ends were trimmed by 3 bases and 4 bases, with 7 bases remaining between them. CDR3: CASSESRYEQYF. The CDR3 bases are TGTGCCAGCAGTGAGTCTAGGTACGAGCAGTACTTC.

A note on this clonotype: The CDR3 does not end in the conserved phenylalanine or tryptophan, so this is likely a read error. The chain couples TRBV24-1 to TRBJ2-5, with 9 bases lining up with TRBD1. The germline gives CDR1 KGHDR, CDR2 SFDVKD. CDR3 length equals 15 residues. The CDR3 sequence is CASSDQTGGWETQYL. The CDR3 DNA follows: TGTGCCTCCAGTGATCAGACAGGGGGTTGGGAGACCCAGTACCTC.

The chain recombines TRBV9 with TRBJ1-5; perhaps TRBD1 as D (6 bases). Trimming removed 4 bases at V and 7 bases at J, with 15 bases between. The CDR3 has 14 amino acids. CDR1 SGDLS and CDR2 YYNGEE come from the germline V gene. CDR3 nucleotides: TGTGCCAGCAGCTCACAGGGAGAGGGACAGCCCCAGCATTTT. Translated, it gives CASSSQGEGQPQHF.

This clonotype was seen only once. One junction end does not reproduce the germline sequence, and a read error may be involved. The chain couples TRBV27 to TRBJ2-7; TRBD1 matches at 12 bases. There are 14 residues in the CDR3. The V gene's germline CDR1 is MNHEY and CDR2 SMNVEV (reference sequence). The CDR3 is CAGRSGTGGWRQHF. The CDR3 DNA reads as TGTGCCGGCAGATCCGGGACAGGGGGCTGGAGACAACACTTC.